This T cell receptor (beta chain) was identified during a study of T cell repertoires in cytomegalovirus infection (dated 2019 in TCRdb). In terms of the full investigation: Donor HLA type was relevant to the analysis, as public TCR beta signatures indicated carriage of CMV infection together with the matching HLA type. Paper-wide results and their limitations: The ex vivo response was dominated by HLA-C-restricted CMV-specific TCR beta clonotypes, and the single most frequent clonotype in two of eight donors was supplied by these HLA-C-restricted clonotypes. Carriers of CMV infection plus the relevant HLA type were discriminated by the cumulative frequency of public TCR beta family members in the study cohort and in an independent roughly 320-donor cohort.

The sequencing machine was an Illumina HiSeq 1500. The public reads were quality trimmed at Q25 with fastp and then assembled into clones with MiXCR by TCRdb, keeping productive beta chains. Rows are combined by CDR3 protein, so each entry shows the most common genes and DNA. In all, the sample holds more than 150,000 distinct CDR3 sequences, and under 25% of those were seen once. About 2.9% of the sample lies in the top ten. The CDR3 covers 13 residues, taking in both the cysteine and the phenylalanine. The sequence is cut down to CDR3 DNA, 39 bases in frame from base 1. Reading the germline V gene (reference sequence) gives CDR1 SEHNR and CDR2 FQNEAQ. V is clipped by 6 bases and J by 1 base, and the sequence between their germline boundaries is 10 bases long. This clonotype was recorded many times. Its cognate antigen has yet to be identified. No much larger clone is present one base from it, and per-base qualities are unavailable.

The source material was PBMCs. This clonotype was sampled from a human donor in good health (CMV status not recorded). Some clones in this sample may be carry-over from other donors' samples. The sequence links TRBV7-9 to TRBJ2-7; the D gene identity is not certain. In nucleotides, the sequence is TGTGCCAGCAGTCCCTCCTGGTCCTACGAGCAGTACTTC. Translated, it gives CASSPSWSYEQYF.